This T cell receptor (beta chain) was sequenced in a study of T cells in Graves' hyperthyroidism and ophthalmopathy. General study findings and limits: Among thyroid clonotypes expanded above 0.001, most also appeared in blood.

The hyperthyroidism was newly diagnosed and had lasted under 2 months; the patients were aged 18 to 65. The germline gives CDR1 SQVTM, CDR2 ANQGSEA. This CDR3 spans 12 amino acids. Trimming at V came to 4 bases and at J to 3 bases, leaving 3 bases not matched to a gene. RNA transcripts provided the source from which TCR beta CDR3 regions were amplified. The HTBI primer set drove a first-round RT-PCR of the TCR CDR3. Each CDR3 protein gets one entry after TCRdb re-called the multiplex PCR reads with MiXCR. Among roughly 98,000 distinct CDR3 sequences listed, roughly 40% were seen once. Comments on this clonotype: The antigen is not known.

The chain links TRBV29-1 to TRBJ2-7; 7 nucleotides line up with TRBD1. The clonotype was recovered from a woman younger than 45 with Graves' hyperthyroidism. Sequencing was done on a sample of peripheral blood or thyroid tissue (not recorded which). CDR3 nucleotides: TGCAGCGTTGGCAGGGGGTTCTACGAGCAGTACTTC. Its protein is CSVGRGFYEQYF.